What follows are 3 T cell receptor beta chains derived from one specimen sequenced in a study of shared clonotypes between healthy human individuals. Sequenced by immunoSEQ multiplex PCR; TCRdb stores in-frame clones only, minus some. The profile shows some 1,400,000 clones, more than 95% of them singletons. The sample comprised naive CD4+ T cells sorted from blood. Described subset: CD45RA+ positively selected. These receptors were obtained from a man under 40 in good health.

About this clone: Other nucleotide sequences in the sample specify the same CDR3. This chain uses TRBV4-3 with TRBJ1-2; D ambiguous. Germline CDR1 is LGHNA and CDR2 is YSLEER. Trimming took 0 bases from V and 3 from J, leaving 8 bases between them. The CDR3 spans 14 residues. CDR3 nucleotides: TGCGCCAGCAGCCAAGAAGGACGGGACTATGGCTACACCTTC. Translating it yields CASSQEGRDYGYTF.

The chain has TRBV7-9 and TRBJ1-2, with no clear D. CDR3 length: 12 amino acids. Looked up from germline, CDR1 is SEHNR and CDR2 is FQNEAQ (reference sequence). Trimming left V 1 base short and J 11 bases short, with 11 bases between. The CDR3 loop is CASSLDPGGYTF. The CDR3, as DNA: TGTGCCAGCAGCTTAGACCCAGGAGGTTACACCTTC. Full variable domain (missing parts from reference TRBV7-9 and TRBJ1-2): DTGVSQNPRHKITKRGQNVTFRCDPISEHNRLYWYRQTLGQGPEFLTYFQNEAQLEKSRLLSDRFSAERPKGSFSTLEIQRTEQGDSAMYLCASSLDPGGYTFGSGTRLTVV.

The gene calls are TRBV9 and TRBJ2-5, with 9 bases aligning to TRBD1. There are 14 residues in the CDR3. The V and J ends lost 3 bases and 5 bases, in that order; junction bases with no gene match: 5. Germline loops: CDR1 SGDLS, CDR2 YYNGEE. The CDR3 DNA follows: TGTGCCAGCAGCGAACAGGGGGCAGGGGAGACCCAGTACTTC. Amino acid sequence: CASSEQGAGETQYF.